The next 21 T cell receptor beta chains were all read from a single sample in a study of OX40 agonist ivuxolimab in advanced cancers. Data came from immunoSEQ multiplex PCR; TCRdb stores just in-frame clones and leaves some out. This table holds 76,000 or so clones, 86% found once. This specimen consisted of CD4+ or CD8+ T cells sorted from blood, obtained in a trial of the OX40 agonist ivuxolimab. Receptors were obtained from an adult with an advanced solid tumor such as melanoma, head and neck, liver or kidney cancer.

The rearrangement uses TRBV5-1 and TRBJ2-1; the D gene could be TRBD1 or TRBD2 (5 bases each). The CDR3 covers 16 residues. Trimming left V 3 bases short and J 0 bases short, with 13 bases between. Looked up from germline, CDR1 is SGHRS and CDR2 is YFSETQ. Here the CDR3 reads CASSSTGDPSYNEQFF. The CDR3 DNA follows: TGCGCCAGCAGCTCCACTGGGGACCCCTCCTACAATGAGCAGTTCTTC.

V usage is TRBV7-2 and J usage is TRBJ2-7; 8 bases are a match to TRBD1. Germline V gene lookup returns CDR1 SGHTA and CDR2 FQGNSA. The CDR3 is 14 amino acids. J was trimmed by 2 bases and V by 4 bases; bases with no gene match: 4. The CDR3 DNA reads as TGTGCCAGCAGCTCCGACAGGGGACCCTACGAGCAGTACTTC. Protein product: CASSSDRGPYEQYF.

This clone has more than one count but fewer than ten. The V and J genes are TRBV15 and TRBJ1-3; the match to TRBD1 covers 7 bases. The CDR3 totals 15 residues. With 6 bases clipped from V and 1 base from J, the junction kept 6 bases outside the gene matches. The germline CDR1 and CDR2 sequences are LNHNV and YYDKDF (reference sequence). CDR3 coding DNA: TGTGCCACCAGTCCCGACAGGGCATCTGGAAACACCATATATTTT. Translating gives CATSPDRASGNTIYF.

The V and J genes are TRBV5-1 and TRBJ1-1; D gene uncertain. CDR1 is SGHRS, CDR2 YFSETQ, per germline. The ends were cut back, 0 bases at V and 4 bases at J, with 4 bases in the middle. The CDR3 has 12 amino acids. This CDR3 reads CASSLGTTEAFF. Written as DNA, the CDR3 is TGCGCCAGCAGCTTGGGTACCACTGAAGCTTTCTTT. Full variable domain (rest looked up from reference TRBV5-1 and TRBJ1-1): KAGVTQTPRYLIKTRGQQVTLSCSPISGHRSVSWYQQTPGQGLQFLFEYFSETQRNKGNFPGRFSGRQFSNSRSEMNVSTLELGDSALYLCASSLGTTEAFFGQGTRLTVV.

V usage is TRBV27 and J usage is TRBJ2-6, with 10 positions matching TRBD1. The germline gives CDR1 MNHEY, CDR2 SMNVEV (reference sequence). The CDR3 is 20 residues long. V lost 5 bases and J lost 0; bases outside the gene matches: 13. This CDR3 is CASSLTIMGQGYSGANVLTF. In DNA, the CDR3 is TGTGCCAGCAGTCTTACTATTATGGGACAGGGGTACTCTGGGGCCAACGTCCTGACTTTC.

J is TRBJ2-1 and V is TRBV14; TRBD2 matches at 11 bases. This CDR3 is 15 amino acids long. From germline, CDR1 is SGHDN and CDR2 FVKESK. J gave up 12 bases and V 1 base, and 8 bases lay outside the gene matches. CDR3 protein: CASSQVAGGPLRQFF. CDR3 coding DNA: TGTGCCAGCAGCCAAGTAGCGGGGGGGCCATTAAGGCAGTTCTTC.

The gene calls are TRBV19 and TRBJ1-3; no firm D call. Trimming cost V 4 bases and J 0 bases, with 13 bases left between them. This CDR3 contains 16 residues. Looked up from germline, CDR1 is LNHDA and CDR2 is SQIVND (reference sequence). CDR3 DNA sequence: TGTGCCAGTAGTACCTCAGCACCTGTCTCTGGAAACACCATATATTTT. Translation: CASSTSAPVSGNTIYF.

The CDR3 bases are TGCGCCAGCAGCTTGGAAGGCCTCACAGATACGCAGTATTTT. Encoded protein: CASSLEGLTDTQYF. The V call is TRBV5-1, the J call TRBJ2-3; D is uncertain. V was cut by 0 bases and J by 2 bases, with 7 bases left in between. CDR3 length equals 14 residues. Germline CDR1 and CDR2: SGHRS and YFSETQ.

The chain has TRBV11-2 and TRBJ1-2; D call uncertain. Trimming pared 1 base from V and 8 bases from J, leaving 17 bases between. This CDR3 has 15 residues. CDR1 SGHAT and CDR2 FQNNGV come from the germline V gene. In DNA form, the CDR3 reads TGTGCCAGCAGCTTAGTGCAATCAGGTTTCGGAGGCTACACCTTC. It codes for CASSLVQSGFGGYTF.

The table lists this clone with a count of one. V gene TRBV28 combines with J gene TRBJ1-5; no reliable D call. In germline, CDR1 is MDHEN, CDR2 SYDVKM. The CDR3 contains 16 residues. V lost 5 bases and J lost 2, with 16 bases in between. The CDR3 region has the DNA TGTGCCAGCAGTGCTCTTAGTCGAATTGGCAATCAGCCCCAGCATTTT. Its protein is CASSALSRIGNQPQHF.

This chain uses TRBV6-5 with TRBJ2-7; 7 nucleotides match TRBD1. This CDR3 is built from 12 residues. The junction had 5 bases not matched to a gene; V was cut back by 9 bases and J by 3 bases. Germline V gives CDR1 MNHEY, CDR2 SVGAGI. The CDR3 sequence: CASTRQGYEQYF. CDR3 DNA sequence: TGTGCCAGTACTAGACAGGGCTACGAGCAGTACTTC.

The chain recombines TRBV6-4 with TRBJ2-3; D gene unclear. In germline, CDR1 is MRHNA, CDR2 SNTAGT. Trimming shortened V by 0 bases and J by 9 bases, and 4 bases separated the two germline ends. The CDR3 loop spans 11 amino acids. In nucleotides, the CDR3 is TGTGCCAGCAGTGACTCGGAGACGCAGTATTTT. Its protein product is CASSDSETQYF.

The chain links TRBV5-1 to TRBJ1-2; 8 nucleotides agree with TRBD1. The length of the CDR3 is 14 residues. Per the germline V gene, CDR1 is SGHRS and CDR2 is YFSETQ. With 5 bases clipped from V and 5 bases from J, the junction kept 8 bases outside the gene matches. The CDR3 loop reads CASRSQGAVYGYTF. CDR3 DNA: TGCGCCAGCAGATCCCAGGGGGCTGTGTATGGCTACACCTTC.

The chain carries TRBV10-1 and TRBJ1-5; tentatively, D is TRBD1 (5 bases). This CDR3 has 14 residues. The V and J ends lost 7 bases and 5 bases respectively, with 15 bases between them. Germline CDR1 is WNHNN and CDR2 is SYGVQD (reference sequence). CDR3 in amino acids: CASTWGIWHQPQHF. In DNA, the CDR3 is TGCGCCAGCACCTGGGGCATATGGCATCAGCCCCAGCATTTT.

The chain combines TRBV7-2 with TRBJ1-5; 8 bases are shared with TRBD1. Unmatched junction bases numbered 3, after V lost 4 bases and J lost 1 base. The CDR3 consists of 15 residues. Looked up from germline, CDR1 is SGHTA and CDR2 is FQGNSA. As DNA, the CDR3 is TGTGCCAGCAGCTCCAACAGGGGGAGCAATCAGCCCCAGCATTTT. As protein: CASSSNRGSNQPQHF. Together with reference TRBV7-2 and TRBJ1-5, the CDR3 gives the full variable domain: GAGVSQSPSNKVTEKGKDVELRCDPISGHTALYWYRQSLGQGLEFLIYFQGNSAPDKSGLPSDRFSAERTGGSVSTLTIQRTQQEDSAVYLCASSSNRGSNQPQHFGDGTRLSIL.

CDR3 nucleotides: TGTGCCAGCAGTGTAACTAGCGGGGGGGCCCATGAGCAGTTCTTC. It specifies CASSVTSGGAHEQFF. V and J are TRBV6-1 and TRBJ2-1, with 13 bases matching TRBD2. Per the germline V gene, CDR1 is MNHNS and CDR2 is SASEGT. The CDR3 spans 15 residues. With V trimmed by 4 bases and J by 8 bases, 5 bases remained unmatched.

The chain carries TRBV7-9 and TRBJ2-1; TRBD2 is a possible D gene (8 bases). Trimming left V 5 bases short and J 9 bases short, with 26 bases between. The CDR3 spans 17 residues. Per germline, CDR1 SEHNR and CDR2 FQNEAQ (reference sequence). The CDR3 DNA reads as TGTGCCAGCAGCGACAGGGATGGTAGCGGGAAGCCGGGTGAGCAGTTCTTC. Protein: CASSDRDGSGKPGEQFF.

The CDR3 here is CASSSYFIQSSYEQYF. In DNA form, the CDR3 reads TGTGCCAGCAGCTCGTATTTCATCCAGAGCTCCTACGAGCAGTACTTC. The V call is TRBV7-6, the J call TRBJ2-7; D uncertain. The germline CDR1 and CDR2 sequences are SGHVS and FNYEAQ. The CDR3 is 16 residues long. Trimming left V 4 bases short and J 0 bases short, with 16 bases between.

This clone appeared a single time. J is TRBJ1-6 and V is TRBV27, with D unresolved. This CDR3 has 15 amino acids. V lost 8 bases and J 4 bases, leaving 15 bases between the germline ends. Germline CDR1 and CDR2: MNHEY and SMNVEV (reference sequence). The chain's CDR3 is CASGFYGRYNSPLHF. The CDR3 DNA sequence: TGTGCCAGCGGGTTCTACGGGAGGTATAATTCACCCCTCCACTTT.

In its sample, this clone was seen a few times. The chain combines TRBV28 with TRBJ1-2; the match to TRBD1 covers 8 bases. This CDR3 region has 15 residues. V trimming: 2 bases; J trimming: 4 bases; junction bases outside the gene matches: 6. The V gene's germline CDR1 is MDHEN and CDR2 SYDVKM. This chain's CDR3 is CASSLLDRVGYGYTF. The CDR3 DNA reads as TGTGCCAGCAGTTTACTGGACAGGGTTGGCTATGGCTACACCTTC.

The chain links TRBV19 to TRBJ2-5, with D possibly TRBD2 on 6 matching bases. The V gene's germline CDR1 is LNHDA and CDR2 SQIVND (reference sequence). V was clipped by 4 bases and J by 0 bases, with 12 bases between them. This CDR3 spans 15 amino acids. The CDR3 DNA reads TGTGCCAGTAGTACTTATCGGGGGTACCAAGAGACCCAGTACTTC. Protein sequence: CASSTYRGYQETQYF.